One sample yielded the 27 T cell receptor beta chains listed below, sequenced in a study of T cell responses to AZD1222 COVID-19 vaccine (dated by TCRdb to the early 2020s). The protocol used for the library was the immunoSEQ multiplex PCR assay. TCRdb holds this immuneACCESS table with in-frame rearrangements only. Some clones are missing; in checked studies, unresolved V genes explain under half, and the rest has no known cause. The table for this sample lists about 86,000 clones; 78% of them were counted only once. Clones ranked in the top ten supply 21% of the sample. The time point label for this specimen denotes: baseline before first vaccination. The sequencing used peripheral blood, collected on day 0 of AZD1222 vaccination. All receptors derive from an adult in good health.

This clone showed up just a few times. V and J are TRBV4-1 and TRBJ1-4, with D uncertain. The germline V gene encodes CDR1 MGHRA and CDR2 YSYEKL. The CDR3 length is 16 residues. V lost 1 base and J 0 bases, leaving 9 bases between the germline ends. This CDR3 is CASSQVLNPTNEKLFF. CDR3 in DNA: TGCGCCAGCAGCCAAGTTCTGAACCCAACTAATGAAAAACTGTTTTTT.

The V gene is TRBV4-1, the J gene TRBJ1-1; tentative D call: TRBD1 (5 bases). Germline V gives CDR1 MGHRA, CDR2 YSYEKL. This CDR3 has 19 amino acids. V lost 8 bases, J lost 1 base, and 29 bases lay in between. CDR3 in amino acids: CASRGGALLSASANTEAFF. The CDR3 nucleotides read TGCGCCAGCCGGGGGGGAGCTCTACTCTCGGCGTCTGCGAACACTGAAGCTTTCTTT.

The gene calls are TRBV12-3 or TRBV12-4 and TRBJ2-1, with 7 bases lining up with TRBD2. The V segment lost 8 bases and the J segment 8 bases; nucleotides outside the gene matches: 6. The CDR3 has 12 amino acids. The CDR3 here is CASLGGSHEQFF. CDR3 sequence (DNA): TGTGCCAGCCTAGGCGGGAGCCATGAGCAGTTCTTC.

This clone was seen only a few times. The gene calls are TRBV19 and TRBJ2-7; TRBD2 aligns across 9 bases. V lost 7 bases to trimming and J lost 3 bases; unmatched junction nucleotides: 10. From germline, CDR1 is LNHDA and CDR2 SQIVND (reference sequence). This CDR3 region has 15 residues. As DNA, the CDR3 is TGTGCCAGTACCCCGCGGGGCGGGAGGGGCTACGAGCAGTACTTC. It translates to CASTPRGGRGYEQYF.

The CDR3 reads CASTSLGGNEQYF. The DNA of the CDR3 is TGTGCCAGCACCTCACTGGGGGGAAACGAGCAGTACTTC. This chain joins TRBV2 and TRBJ2-7; D may be TRBD2 (6 bases). This CDR3 comprises 13 residues. Germline V CDR1 and CDR2: SNHLY, FYNNEI. The V end lost 7 bases, the J end lost 5 bases, and 15 bases lay between the germline ends.

The V and J genes are TRBV12-3 or TRBV12-4 and TRBJ2-7; a possible D gene is TRBD1 (5 bases). This CDR3 spans 13 amino acids. Trimming cost V 7 bases and J 2 bases, with 12 bases left between them. The CDR3 loop is CASMWGDAYEQYF. CDR3 nucleotides: TGTGCCAGCATGTGGGGCGACGCCTACGAGCAGTACTTC.

J is TRBJ2-5 and V is TRBV24-1; D ambiguous. The CDR3 is made up of 13 amino acids. Germline-derived CDR1 and CDR2 are KGHDR and SFDVKD. Trimming shortened V by 1 base and J by 5 bases, and 7 bases separated the two germline ends. CDR3 nucleotide sequence: TGTGCCACCAGTGATTTCTTGGGGGAGACCCAGTACTTC. As protein: CATSDFLGETQYF.

This chain connects TRBV10-3 to TRBJ1-4; 11 nucleotides align to TRBD1. Trimming cost V 8 bases and J 3 bases; bases outside gene matches: 2. Germline loops: CDR1 ENHRY, CDR2 SYGVKD. This CDR3 is built from 14 residues. CDR3 bases: TGTGCCATCGGGACAGGGGGAGCTAATGAAAAACTGTTTTTT. Amino acid sequence: CAIGTGGANEKLFF.

The rearrangement joins TRBV10-3 to TRBJ2-7; the match to TRBD1 covers 8 bases. This CDR3 contains 13 residues. J was trimmed by 6 bases and V by 5 bases; bases with no gene match: 6. Germline values: CDR1 ENHRY, CDR2 SYGVKD. In DNA form, the CDR3 reads TGTGCCATCAGTTCTGTACAGGGGGGCGAGCAGTACTTC. Amino acids: CAISSVQGGEQYF.

The chain joins TRBV6-6 to TRBJ1-3; 7 nucleotides align to TRBD1. Looked up from germline, CDR1 is MNHNY and CDR2 is SVGAGI (reference sequence). This CDR3 region has 16 residues. Trimming at V came to 5 bases and at J to 3 bases, leaving 10 bases not matched to a gene. The CDR3 region has the DNA TGTGCCAGCAGTAGTCTCCAGGGGGGAAGTGGAAACACCATATATTTT. It codes for CASSSLQGGSGNTIYF.

This sequence joins TRBV12-3 or TRBV12-4 and TRBJ2-5; TRBD1 is a possible D gene (6 bases). The CDR3 totals 12 residues. Deletions cut 5 bases from V and 5 bases from J, with 9 bases between. CDR3 region: CASSTGWETQYF. The CDR3, as DNA: TGTGCCAGCAGTACAGGGTGGGAGACCCAGTACTTC.

The chain joins TRBV11-2 to TRBJ1-1, with D possibly matching TRBD1 (6 bases). CDR1 SGHAT and CDR2 FQNNGV come from the germline V gene. V gave up 5 bases and J gave up 1 base, with 11 bases separating them. There are 14 residues in the CDR3. The chain's CDR3 is CASSHRTENTEAFF. CDR3 nucleotide sequence: TGTGCCAGCAGCCACCGGACAGAGAACACTGAAGCTTTCTTT.

The V and J genes are TRBV5-1 and TRBJ2-3; D may be TRBD1 (7 bases). Germline values: CDR1 SGHRS, CDR2 YFSETQ. V gave up 4 bases and J gave up 5 bases, with 11 bases separating them. This CDR3 spans 13 amino acids. For the CDR3, the DNA is TGCGCCAGCAGCGGAGGGGACAGAGATACGCAGTATTTT. This translates into CASSGGDRDTQYF.

This clone was observed a single time. Here the CDR3 reads CASPSGRSFNEQFF. The CDR3 bases are TGTGCCAGTCCGAGCGGGAGAAGCTTCAATGAGCAGTTCTTC. The chain combines TRBV7-9 with TRBJ2-1; 8 bases are shared with TRBD2. In germline, CDR1 is SEHNR, CDR2 FQNEAQ (reference sequence). V trimming: 9 bases; J trimming: 6 bases; junction bases outside the gene matches: 10. This CDR3 is built from 14 residues.

This clone showed up just once. This rearrangement joins TRBV18 to TRBJ2-1, with 8 positions matching TRBD2. V lost 3 bases, J lost 5 bases, and 6 bases stayed unmatched. The CDR3 is made up of 15 amino acids. Germline loops: CDR1 KGHSH, CDR2 LQKENI. CDR3 nucleotide sequence: TGTGCCAGCTCACCCCGGTGGCGGGGGGACAATGAGCAGTTCTTC. Translating it yields CASSPRWRGDNEQFF.

V usage is TRBV20-1 and J usage is TRBJ2-3; 9 bases match TRBD2. The CDR3 spans 15 residues. The J segment lost 4 bases and the V segment lost 3 bases, leaving 8 bases of the junction unmatched. The germline gives CDR1 DFQATT, CDR2 SNEGSKA (reference sequence). Here the CDR3 DNA reads TGCAGTGCTAGTAGCGGGAGTCGGGGCGCAGATACGCAGTATTTT. Translating it yields CSASSGSRGADTQYF.

This rearrangement joins TRBV18 to TRBJ2-3; 7 bases map to TRBD1. Germline trimming cut 3 bases from V and 0 bases from J; bases unmatched to any gene: 3. Germline-derived CDR1 and CDR2 are KGHSH and LQKENI. This CDR3 region has 15 residues. In nucleotides, the CDR3 is TGTGCCAGCTCACCCGGACAGGCGAGCACAGATACGCAGTATTTT. This codes for CASSPGQASTDTQYF.

The gene calls are TRBV2 and TRBJ2-3, with TRBD2 matching 11 bases. The CDR3 runs to 15 residues. V lost 4 bases, J lost 2 bases, and 2 bases stayed unmatched. Germline V gene lookup returns CDR1 SNHLY and CDR2 FYNNEI. Here the CDR3 reads CASSALAGVTDTQYF. The CDR3 DNA sequence: TGTGCCAGCAGTGCACTAGCGGGAGTCACAGATACGCAGTATTTT. Full variable domain (rest looked up from reference TRBV2 and TRBJ2-3): EPEVTQTPSHQVTQMGQEVILRCVPISNHLYFYWYRQILGQKVEFLVSFYNNEISEKSEIFDDQFSVERPDGSNFTLKIRSTKLEDSAMYFCASSALAGVTDTQYFGPGTRLTVL.

This chain links TRBV5-4 with TRBJ1-2; D gene uncertain. Germline-derived CDR1 and CDR2 are SGHNT and YYREEE (reference sequence). V was trimmed by 4 bases and J by 2 bases, leaving 15 bases between them. CDR3 length equals 15 residues. CDR3 protein: CASSTRTELNYGYTF. In nucleotides, the CDR3 is TGTGCCAGCAGCACCCGGACGGAGTTAAACTATGGCTACACCTTC.

CDR3: CATRRAADNEKLFF. CDR3 coding DNA: TGTGCCACCCGCAGGGCAGCAGATAATGAAAAACTGTTTTTT. The J gene is TRBJ1-4, the V gene TRBV19, with D possibly TRBD1 on 5 matching bases. This CDR3 has 14 residues. V gave up 10 bases and J gave up 4 bases, with 16 bases separating them. Germline CDR1 and CDR2: LNHDA and SQIVND (reference sequence). The variable domain in full, with the rest retrieved from reference TRBV19 and TRBJ1-4, is DGGITQSPKYLFRKEGQNVTLSCEQNLNHDAMYWYRQDPGQGLRLIYYSQIVNDFQKGDIAEGYSVSREKKESFPLTVTSAQKNPTAFYLCATRRAADNEKLFFGSGTQLSVL.

This chain joins TRBV24-1 and TRBJ1-1, with D tentatively TRBD1 (6 bases). The V gene's germline CDR1 is KGHDR and CDR2 SFDVKD. The CDR3 sequence is 14 residues long. With 7 bases removed from V and 7 bases from J, the gap between germline ends came to 18 bases. The CDR3 sequence: CATSPAGGHFEAFF. The CDR3 coding sequence is TGTGCCACCAGCCCCGCGGGGGGGCATTTTGAAGCTTTCTTT.

The rearrangement uses TRBV20-1 and TRBJ2-1; tentative D call: TRBD2 (5 bases). The CDR3 is made up of 13 amino acids. The V and J ends lost 3 bases and 8 bases respectively, with 14 bases between them. Germline V gives CDR1 DFQATT, CDR2 SNEGSKA (reference sequence). CDR3 sequence (DNA): TGCAGTGCTAGTTCTCGTGCGGGCGATGAGCAGTTCTTC. Encoded protein: CSASSRAGDEQFF.

CDR3 DNA sequence: TGCGCCAGCAGCCAAGATCCTAGCGGCGCCTACAATGAGCAGTTCTTC. Encoded protein: CASSQDPSGAYNEQFF. The chain is built from TRBV4-1 and TRBJ2-1; TRBD2 matches at 7 bases. Germline assignment: CDR1 MGHRA and CDR2 YSYEKL. V lost 0 bases, J lost 2 bases, and 4 bases stayed unmatched. CDR3 size: 16 residues.

The chain employs TRBV5-4 and TRBJ2-1, with TRBD2 identical over 9 bases. Germline assignment: CDR1 SGHNT and CDR2 YYREEE (reference sequence). The V gene end was trimmed by 4 bases and the J gene end by 7 bases; junction bases not matched to a gene: 12. The CDR3 sequence is 16 residues long. The CDR3 here is CASSQGGSGRRNEQFF. The CDR3 DNA reads as TGTGCCAGCAGCCAGGGGGGGAGCGGGAGGAGGAATGAGCAGTTCTTC.

The V call is TRBV18, the J call TRBJ2-1, with D hard to call. The CDR3 is 16 amino acids. V was pared by 0 bases and J by 4 bases, with 13 bases between. Germline CDR1 reads KGHSH; CDR2 reads LQKENI. DNA of the CDR3: TGTGCCAGCTCACCACCGATGAACGGGCTTTACAATGAGCAGTTCTTC. The encoded protein is CASSPPMNGLYNEQFF.

J is TRBJ2-2 and V is TRBV7-2, with no clear D. This CDR3 is 12 amino acids long. V shed 1 base and J shed 7 bases, with 4 bases lying between them. The V gene's germline CDR1 is SGHTA and CDR2 FQGNSA. CDR3 region: CASSLEVGELFF. CDR3 bases: TGTGCCAGCAGCTTAGAGGTCGGGGAGCTGTTTTTT. Drawing the rest from reference TRBV7-2 and TRBJ2-2, the complete variable domain is GAGVSQSPSNKVTEKGKDVELRCDPISGHTALYWYRQSLGQGLEFLIYFQGNSAPDKSGLPSDRFSAERTGGSVSTLTIQRTQQEDSAVYLCASSLEVGELFFGEGSRLTVL.

The CDR3 sequence: CASSQQRFDNSPLHF. CDR3 bases: TGCGCCAGCAGCCAACAGAGGTTCGATAATTCACCCCTCCACTTT. The chain couples TRBV4-1 to TRBJ1-6; unclear D gene. This CDR3 has 15 amino acids. V dropped 2 bases and J dropped 5 bases, with 10 bases sitting between them. Germline V gene data show CDR1 as MGHRA and CDR2 as YSYEKL.